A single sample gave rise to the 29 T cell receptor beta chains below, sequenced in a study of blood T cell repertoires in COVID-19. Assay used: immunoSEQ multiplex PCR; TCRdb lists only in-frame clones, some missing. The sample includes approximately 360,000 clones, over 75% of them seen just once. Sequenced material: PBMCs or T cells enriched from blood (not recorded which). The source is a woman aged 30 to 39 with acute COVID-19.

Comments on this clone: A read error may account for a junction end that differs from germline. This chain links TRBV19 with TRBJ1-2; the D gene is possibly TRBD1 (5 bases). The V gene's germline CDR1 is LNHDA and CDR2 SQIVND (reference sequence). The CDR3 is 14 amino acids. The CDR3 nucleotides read TGTGCCAGTATGACGGGGGGGTCCCTTTTGACCCCCCGCTTC. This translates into CASMTGGSLLTPRF.

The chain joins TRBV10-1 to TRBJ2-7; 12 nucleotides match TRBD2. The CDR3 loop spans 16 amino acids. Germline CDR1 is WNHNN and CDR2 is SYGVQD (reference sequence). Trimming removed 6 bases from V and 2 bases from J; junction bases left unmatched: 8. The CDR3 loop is CASSSLAGGETYEQYF. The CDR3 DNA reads TGCGCCAGCAGCAGCCTAGCGGGGGGGGAAACCTACGAGCAGTACTTC.

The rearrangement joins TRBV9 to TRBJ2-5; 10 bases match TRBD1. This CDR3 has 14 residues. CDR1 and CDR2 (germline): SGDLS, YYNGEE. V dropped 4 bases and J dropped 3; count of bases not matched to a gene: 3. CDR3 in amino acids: CASSIGQGEETQYF. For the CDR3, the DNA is TGTGCCAGCAGCATAGGACAGGGGGAAGAGACCCAGTACTTC.

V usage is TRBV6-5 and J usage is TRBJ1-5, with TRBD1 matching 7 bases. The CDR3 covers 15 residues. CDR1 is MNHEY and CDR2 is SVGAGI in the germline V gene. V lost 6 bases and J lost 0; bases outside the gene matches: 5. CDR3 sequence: CASRGQAISNQPQHF. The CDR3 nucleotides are TGTGCCAGCAGAGGACAGGCCATTAGCAATCAGCCCCAGCATTTT.

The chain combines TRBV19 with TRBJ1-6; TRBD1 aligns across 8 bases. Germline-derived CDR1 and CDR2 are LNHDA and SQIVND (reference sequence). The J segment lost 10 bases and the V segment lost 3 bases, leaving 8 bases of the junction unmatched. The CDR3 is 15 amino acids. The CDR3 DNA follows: TGTGCCAGTAGTATCCAGGGGGCCGGGGGGTCACCCCTCCACTTT. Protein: CASSIQGAGGSPLHF. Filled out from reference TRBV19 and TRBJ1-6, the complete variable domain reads DGGITQSPKYLFRKEGQNVTLSCEQNLNHDAMYWYRQDPGQGLRLIYYSQIVNDFQKGDIAEGYSVSREKKESFPLTVTSAQKNPTAFYLCASSIQGAGGSPLHFGNGTRLTVT.

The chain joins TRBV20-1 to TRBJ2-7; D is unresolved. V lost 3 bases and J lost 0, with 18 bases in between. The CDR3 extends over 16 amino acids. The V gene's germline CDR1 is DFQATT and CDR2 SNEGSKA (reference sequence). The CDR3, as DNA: TGCAGTGCTAGTTCCCGAACGTGGTTTAGCTCCTACGAGCAGTACTTC. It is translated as CSASSRTWFSSYEQYF.

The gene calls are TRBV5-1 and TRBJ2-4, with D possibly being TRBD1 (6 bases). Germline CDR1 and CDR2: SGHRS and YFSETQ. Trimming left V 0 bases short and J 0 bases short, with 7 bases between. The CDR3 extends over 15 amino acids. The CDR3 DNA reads TGCGCCAGCAGCTTGGAGGGACAAGCCAAAAACATTCAGTACTTC. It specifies CASSLEGQAKNIQYF.

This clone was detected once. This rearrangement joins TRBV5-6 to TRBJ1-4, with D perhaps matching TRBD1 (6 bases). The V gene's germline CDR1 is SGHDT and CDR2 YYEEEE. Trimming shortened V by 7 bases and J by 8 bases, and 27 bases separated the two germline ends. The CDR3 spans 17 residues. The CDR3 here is CASALSGTDSIREKLFF. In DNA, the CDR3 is TGTGCCAGCGCTCTGAGCGGAACGGACAGTATAAGGGAAAAACTGTTTTTT.

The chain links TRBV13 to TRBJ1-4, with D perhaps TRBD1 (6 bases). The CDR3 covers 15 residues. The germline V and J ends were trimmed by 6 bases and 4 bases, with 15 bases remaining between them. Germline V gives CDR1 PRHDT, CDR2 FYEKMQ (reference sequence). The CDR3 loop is CASRGEGQLNEKLFF. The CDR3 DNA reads TGTGCCAGCAGGGGAGAAGGACAGCTTAATGAAAAACTGTTTTTT.

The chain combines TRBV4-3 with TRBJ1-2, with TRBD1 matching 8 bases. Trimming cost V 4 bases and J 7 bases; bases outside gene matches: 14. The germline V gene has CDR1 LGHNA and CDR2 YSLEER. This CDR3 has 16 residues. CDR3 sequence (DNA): TGCGCCAGCAGCCTCACCGGGACAGGAATGTTGAGTGGCTACACCTTC. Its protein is CASSLTGTGMLSGYTF.

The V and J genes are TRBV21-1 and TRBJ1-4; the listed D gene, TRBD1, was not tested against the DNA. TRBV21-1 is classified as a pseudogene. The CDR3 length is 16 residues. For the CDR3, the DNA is TGTGCCAGCAGCAAATCCAACACAGCCACTAATGAAAAACTGTTTTTT. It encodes CASSKSNTATNEKLFF.

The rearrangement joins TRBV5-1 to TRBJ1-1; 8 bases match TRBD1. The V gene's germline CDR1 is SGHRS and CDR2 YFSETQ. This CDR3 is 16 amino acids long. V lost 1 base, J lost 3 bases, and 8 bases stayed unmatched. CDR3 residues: CASSLWQGAPYTEAFF. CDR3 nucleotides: TGCGCCAGCAGCTTGTGGCAGGGGGCCCCTTACACTGAAGCTTTCTTT.

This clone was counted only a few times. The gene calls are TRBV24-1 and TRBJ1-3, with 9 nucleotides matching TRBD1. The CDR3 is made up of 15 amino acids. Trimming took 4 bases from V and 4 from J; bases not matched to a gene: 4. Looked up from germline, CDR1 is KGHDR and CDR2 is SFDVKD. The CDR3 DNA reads TGTGCCACCAGTGAACAGGGGGCGGGCGGAAACACCATATATTTT. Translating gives CATSEQGAGGNTIYF.

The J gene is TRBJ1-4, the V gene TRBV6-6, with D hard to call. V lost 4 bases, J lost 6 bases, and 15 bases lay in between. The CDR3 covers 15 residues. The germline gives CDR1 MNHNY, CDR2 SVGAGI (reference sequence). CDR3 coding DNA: TGTGCCAGCAGTTTGCTAATACAGAGGGATGAAAAACTGTTTTTT. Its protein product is CASSLLIQRDEKLFF.

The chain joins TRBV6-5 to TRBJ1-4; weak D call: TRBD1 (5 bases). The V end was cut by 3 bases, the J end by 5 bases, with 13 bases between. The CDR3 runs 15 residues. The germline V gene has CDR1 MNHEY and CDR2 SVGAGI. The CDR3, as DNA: TGTGCCAGCAGTTATTCTCAGGGAAAGAATGAAAAACTGTTTTTT. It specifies CASSYSQGKNEKLFF.

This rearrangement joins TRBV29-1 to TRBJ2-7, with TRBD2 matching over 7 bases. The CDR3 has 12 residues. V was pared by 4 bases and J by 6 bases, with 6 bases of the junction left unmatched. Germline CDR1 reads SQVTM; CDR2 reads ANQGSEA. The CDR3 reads CSVAGRDREQYF. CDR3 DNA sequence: TGCAGCGTTGCGGGGAGGGATCGCGAGCAGTACTTC.

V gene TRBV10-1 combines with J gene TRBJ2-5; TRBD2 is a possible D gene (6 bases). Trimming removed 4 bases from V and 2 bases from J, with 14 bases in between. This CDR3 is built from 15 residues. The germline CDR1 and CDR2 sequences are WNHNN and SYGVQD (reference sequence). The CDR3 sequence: CASSGGLGPQETQYF. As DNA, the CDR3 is TGCGCCAGCAGTGGGGGACTGGGGCCTCAAGAGACCCAGTACTTC.

The chain's CDR3 is CASSVDSGNTIYF. CDR3 coding DNA: TGTGCCAGCAGCGTAGATTCAGGGAACACCATATATTTT. The chain employs TRBV9 and TRBJ1-3, with D possibly matching TRBD1 (5 bases). Germline loops: CDR1 SGDLS, CDR2 YYNGEE. The V and J ends lost 0 bases and 7 bases respectively, with 8 bases between them. The CDR3 runs to 13 residues.

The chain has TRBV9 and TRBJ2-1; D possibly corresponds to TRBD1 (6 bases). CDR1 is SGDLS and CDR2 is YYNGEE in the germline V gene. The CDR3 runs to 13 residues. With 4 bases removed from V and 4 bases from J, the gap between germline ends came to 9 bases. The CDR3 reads CASSLDRYNEQFF. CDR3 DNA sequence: TGTGCCAGCAGCCTAGACAGGTACAATGAGCAGTTCTTC.

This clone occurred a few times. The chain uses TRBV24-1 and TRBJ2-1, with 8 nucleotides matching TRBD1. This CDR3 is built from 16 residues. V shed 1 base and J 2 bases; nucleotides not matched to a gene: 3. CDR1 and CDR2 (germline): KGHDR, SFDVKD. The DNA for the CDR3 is TGTGCCACCAGTGATTTAGACAGGGGAACCTACAATGAGCAGTTCTTC. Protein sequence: CATSDLDRGTYNEQFF.

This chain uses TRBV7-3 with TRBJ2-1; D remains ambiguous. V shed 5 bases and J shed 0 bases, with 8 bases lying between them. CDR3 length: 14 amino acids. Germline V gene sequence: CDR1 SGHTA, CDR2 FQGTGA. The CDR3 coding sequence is TGTGCCAGCAGCCCCTTGAGCTCCTACAATGAGCAGTTCTTC. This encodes CASSPLSSYNEQFF.

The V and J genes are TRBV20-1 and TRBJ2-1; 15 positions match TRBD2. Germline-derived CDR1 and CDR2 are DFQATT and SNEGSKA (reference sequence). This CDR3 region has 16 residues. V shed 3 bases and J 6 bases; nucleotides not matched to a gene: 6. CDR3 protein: CSASSPGLAGGNEQFF. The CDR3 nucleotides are TGCAGTGCTAGTTCCCCGGGACTAGCGGGGGGCAATGAGCAGTTCTTC.

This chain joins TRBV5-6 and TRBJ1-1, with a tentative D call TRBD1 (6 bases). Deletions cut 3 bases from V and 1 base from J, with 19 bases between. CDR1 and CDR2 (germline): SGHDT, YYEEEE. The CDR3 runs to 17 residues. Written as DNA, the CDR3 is TGTGCCAGCAGCTCGACCTCCGAGGGGGGGAGGAACACTGAAGCTTTCTTT. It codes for CASSSTSEGGRNTEAFF.

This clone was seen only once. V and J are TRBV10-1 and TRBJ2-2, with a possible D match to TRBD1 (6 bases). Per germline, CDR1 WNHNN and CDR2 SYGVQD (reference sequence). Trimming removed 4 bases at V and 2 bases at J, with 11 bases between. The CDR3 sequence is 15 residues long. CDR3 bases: TGCGCCAGCAGTGCCCGGACAGTTAACACCGGGGAGCTGTTTTTT. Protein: CASSARTVNTGELFF.

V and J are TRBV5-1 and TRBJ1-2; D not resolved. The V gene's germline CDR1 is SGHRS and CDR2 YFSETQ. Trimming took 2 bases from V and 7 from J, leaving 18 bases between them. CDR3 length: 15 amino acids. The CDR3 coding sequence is TGCGCCAGCAGCTTCAATGGGGAGGTCTCCGGTGGCTACACCTTC. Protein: CASSFNGEVSGGYTF.

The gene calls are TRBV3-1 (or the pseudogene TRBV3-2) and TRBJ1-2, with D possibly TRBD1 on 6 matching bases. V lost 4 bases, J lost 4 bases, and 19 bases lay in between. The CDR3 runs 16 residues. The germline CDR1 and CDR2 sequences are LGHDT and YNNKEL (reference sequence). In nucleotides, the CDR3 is TGTGCCAGCAGCCCGGACCAAGGGGGTAGGGTCTATGGCTACACCTTC. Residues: CASSPDQGGRVYGYTF.

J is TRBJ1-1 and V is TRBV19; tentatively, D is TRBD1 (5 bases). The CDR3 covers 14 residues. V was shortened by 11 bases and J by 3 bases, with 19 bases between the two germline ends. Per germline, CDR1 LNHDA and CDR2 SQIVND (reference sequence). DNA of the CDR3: TGTGCCGCCAGACTTCGGGGGTCGGACACTGAAGCTTTCTTT. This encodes CAARLRGSDTEAFF. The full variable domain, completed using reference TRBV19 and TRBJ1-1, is DGGITQSPKYLFRKEGQNVTLSCEQNLNHDAMYWYRQDPGQGLRLIYYSQIVNDFQKGDIAEGYSVSREKKESFPLTVTSAQKNPTAFYLCAARLRGSDTEAFFGQGTRLTVV.

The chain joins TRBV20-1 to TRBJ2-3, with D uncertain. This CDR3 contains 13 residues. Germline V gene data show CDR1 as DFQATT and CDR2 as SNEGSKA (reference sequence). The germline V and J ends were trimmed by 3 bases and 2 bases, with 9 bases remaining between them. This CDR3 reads CSASVGPTDTQYF. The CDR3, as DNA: TGCAGTGCTAGTGTCGGTCCCACAGATACGCAGTATTTT.

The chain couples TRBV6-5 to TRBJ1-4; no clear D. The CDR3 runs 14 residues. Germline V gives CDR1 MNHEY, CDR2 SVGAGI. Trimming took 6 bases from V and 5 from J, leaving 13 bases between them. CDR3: CASSSSGVNEKLFF. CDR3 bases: TGTGCCAGCAGCTCTTCCGGGGTGAATGAAAAACTGTTTTTT.